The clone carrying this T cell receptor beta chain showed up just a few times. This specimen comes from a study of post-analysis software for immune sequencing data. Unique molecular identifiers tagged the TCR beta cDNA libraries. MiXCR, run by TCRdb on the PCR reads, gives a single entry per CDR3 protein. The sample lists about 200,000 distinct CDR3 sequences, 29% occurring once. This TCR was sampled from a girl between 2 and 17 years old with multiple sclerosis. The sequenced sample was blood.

The CDR3 bases are TGTGCCAGCAGCCCTCAGGGGGCGAGGGGTAAACTGTTTTTT. Its translation: CASSPQGARGKLFF. V gene TRBV7-9 combines with J gene TRBJ1-4; 8 nucleotides line up with TRBD1. The CDR3 is 14 amino acids. CDR1 is SEHNR and CDR2 is FQNEAQ in the germline V gene (reference sequence). Losses at the gene ends were 5 bases for V and 11 bases for J; bases not matched to a gene: 10. Full variable domain (rest looked up from reference TRBV7-9 and TRBJ1-4): DTGVSQNPRHKITKRGQNVTFRCDPISEHNRLYWYRQTLGQGPEFLTYFQNEAQLEKSRLLSDRFSAERPKGSFSTLEIQRTEQGDSAMYLCASSPQGARGKLFFGSGTQLSVL.